This T cell receptor (beta chain) was recorded in a study of identical twins. Each donor (without exception) was a healthy Caucasian. This CDR3 has 13 amino acids. Germline-derived CDR1 and CDR2 are SEHNR and FQNEAQ (reference sequence). The V segment lost 4 bases and the J segment 6 bases; nucleotides outside the gene matches: 5. This clonotype appeared many times. TCRdb processed the 5' RACE reads anew with MiXCR; each CDR3 protein has one entry. The sample yields 1.5 million to 2 million distinct CDR3 sequences, 25% to 35% seen once. Sequenced material: cord blood. The chain couples TRBV7-9 to TRBJ1-2; TRBD1 matches 7 bases. This TCR derives from a newborn girl in good health. The CDR3 sequence is CASSSTGRDGYTF. Here the CDR3 DNA reads TGTGCCAGCAGCTCGACAGGGAGAGATGGCTACACCTTC.